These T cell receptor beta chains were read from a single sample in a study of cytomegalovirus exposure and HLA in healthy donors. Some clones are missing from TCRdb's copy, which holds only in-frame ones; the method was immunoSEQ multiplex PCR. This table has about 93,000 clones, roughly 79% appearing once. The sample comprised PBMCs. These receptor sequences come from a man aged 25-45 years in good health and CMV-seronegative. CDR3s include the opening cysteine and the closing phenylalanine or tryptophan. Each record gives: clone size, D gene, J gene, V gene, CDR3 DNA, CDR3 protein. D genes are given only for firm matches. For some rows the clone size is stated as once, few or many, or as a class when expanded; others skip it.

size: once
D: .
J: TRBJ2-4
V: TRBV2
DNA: TGTGCCAGTCTGAGGGGGAGGGGGGAGGCCAAAAACATTCAGTACTTC
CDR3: CASLRGRGEAKNIQYF

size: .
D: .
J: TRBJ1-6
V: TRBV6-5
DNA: TGTGCCAGCGGAGGGAGCTCCTATAATTCACCCCTCCACTTT
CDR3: CASGGSSYNSPLHF

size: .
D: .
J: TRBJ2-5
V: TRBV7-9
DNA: TGTGCCAGCAGCTTAGCGACAGGAAAAGAGACCCAGTACTTC
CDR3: CASSLATGKETQYF

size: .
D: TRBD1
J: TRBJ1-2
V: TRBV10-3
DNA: TGTGCCATCAGTCCAGGGGGCGTATCGAACTATGGCTACACCTTC
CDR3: CAISPGGVSNYGYTF

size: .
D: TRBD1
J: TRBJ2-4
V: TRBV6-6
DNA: TGTGCCAGCAGTGGGGGACAGGAAAACATTCAGTACTTC
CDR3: CASSGGQENIQYF

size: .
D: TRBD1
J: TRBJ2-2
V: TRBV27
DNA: TGTGCCAGCAGTTTATCCAACAGGGGAACCGGGGAGCTGTTTTTT
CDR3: CASSLSNRGTGELFF

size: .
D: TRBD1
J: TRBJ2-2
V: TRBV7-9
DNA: TGTGCCAGCAGACCGGGACAGGGGCTCGGGACCGGGGAGCTGTTTTTT
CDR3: CASRPGQGLGTGELFF

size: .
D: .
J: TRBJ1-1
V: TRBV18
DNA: TGTGCCAGCTCACCGCCTGAGACGACAGCGAACACTGAAGCTTTCTTT
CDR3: CASSPPETTANTEAFF

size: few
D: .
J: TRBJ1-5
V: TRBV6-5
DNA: TGTGCCAGCAGTTATAGCGGGGGCAATCAGCCCCAGCATTTT
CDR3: CASSYSGGNQPQHF

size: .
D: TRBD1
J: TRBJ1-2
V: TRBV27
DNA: TGTGCCAGCAGTTTACTTTCGGACAGGGGGGGGTATGGCTACACCTTC
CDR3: CASSLLSDRGGYGYTF

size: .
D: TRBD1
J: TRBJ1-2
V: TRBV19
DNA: TGTGCCAGTAGTATAGGAGGGGGCCTCCTAACTATTAACACCTTC
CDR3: CASSIGGGLLTINTF

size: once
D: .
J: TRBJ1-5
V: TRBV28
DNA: TGTGCCAGCAGTTTACTCAATCAGCCCCAGCATTTT
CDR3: CASSLLNQPQHF

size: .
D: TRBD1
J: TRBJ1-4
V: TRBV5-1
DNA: TGCGCCAGCAGCTTACTCAGGGGGCAAAATGAAAAACTGTTTTTT
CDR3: CASSLLRGQNEKLFF

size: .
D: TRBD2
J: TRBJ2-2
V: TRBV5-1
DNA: TGCGCCAGCAGCGCCGGGACTAGCGGTTCCGGGGAGCTGTTTTTT
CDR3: CASSAGTSGSGELFF

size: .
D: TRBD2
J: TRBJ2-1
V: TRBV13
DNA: TGTGCCAGCAGCTTAGGACTAGCGGGGAGCTACAATGAGCAGTTCTTC
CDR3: CASSLGLAGSYNEQFF

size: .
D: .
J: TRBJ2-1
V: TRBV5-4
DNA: TGTGCCAGCAGCTTCGGGAATGAGCAGTTCTTC
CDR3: CASSFGNEQFF

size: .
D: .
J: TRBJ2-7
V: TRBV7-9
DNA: TGTGCCAGCAGCTTACGGGACAAGCCCTACGAGCAGTACTTC
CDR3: CASSLRDKPYEQYF

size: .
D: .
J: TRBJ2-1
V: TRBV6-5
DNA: TGTGCCAGCAGTTACTCAGGTGACTATAGTCGCGGGCAGTTCTTC
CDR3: CASSYSGDYSRGQFF

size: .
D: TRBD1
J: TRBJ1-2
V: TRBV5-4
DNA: TGTGCCAGCAGCCCCGGACAGGGGCTGGCATATGGCTACACCTTC
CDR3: CASSPGQGLAYGYTF

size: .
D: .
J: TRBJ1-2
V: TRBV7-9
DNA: TGTGCCAGCATGCCGGAGCCGGGACACGATGGCTACACCTTC
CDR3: CASMPEPGHDGYTF

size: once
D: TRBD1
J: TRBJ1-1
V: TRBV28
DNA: TGTGCCAGCAGCCTCAACCTTGGACAGGGGGGACCAGCGAACACTGAAGCTTTCTTT
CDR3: CASSLNLGQGGPANTEAFF

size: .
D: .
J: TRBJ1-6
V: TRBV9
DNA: TGTGCCAGCAGCCTCGGGAGGGGGACGGATAATTCACCCCTCCACTTT
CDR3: CASSLGRGTDNSPLHF

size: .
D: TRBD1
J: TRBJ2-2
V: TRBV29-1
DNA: TGCAGATCACTAGTTAGGGACAGCATCACCGGGGAGCTGTTTTTT
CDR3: CRSLVRDSITGELFF

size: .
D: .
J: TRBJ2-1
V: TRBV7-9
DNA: TGTGCCAGCAGCCAATTAGGTCTAGGTTGGGACAATGAGCAGTTCTTC
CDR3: CASSQLGLGWDNEQFF

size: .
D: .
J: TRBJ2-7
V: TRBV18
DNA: TGTGCCAGCTCACCGTCACAGGGCCCCTACGAGCAGTACTTC
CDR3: CASSPSQGPYEQYF

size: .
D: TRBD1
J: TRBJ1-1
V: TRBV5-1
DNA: TGCGCCAGCACCCTAACCCGGACAGGGGGCTTTGACACTGAAGCTTTCTTT
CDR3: CASTLTRTGGFDTEAFF

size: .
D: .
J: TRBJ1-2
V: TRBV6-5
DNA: TGTGCCAGCAGTTGGCGGGGGAACTATGGCTACACCTTC
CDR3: CASSWRGNYGYTF

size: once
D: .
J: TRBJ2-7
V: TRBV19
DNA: TGTGCCAGTAGTAGAACAGGTGCCCGTACCTACGAGCAGTACTTC
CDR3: CASSRTGARTYEQYF

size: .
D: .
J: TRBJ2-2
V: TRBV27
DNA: TGTGCCAGCAGTTTACTAGACCTCGGGGAGCTGTTTTTT
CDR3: CASSLLDLGELFF

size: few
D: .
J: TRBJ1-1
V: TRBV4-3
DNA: TGCGCCAGCAGCCAAATAATACTGGACACTGAAGCTTTCTTT
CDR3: CASSQIILDTEAFF

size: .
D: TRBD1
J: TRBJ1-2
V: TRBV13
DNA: TGTGCCAGCACGCTCCGGGGACAGGACATCTTAAGGGATGGCTACACCTTC
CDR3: CASTLRGQDILRDGYTF

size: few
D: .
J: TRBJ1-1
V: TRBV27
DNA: TGTGCCAGCAGCCCAGGGGATCTAAGCACTGAAGCTTTCTTT
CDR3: CASSPGDLSTEAFF

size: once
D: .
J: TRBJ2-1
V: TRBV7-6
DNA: TGTGCCAGCAGCTCGACCTTAGGGGGTCAATGGTCGGATGAGCAGTTCTTC
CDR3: CASSSTLGGQWSDEQFF

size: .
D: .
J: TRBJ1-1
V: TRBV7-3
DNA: TGTGCCAGCAGCCTACAGGGAATGAACACTGAAGCTTTCTTT
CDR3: CASSLQGMNTEAFF

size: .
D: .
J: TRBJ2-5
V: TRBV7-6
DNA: TGTGCCAGCAGCTCTAGGAGGGCAGAAGAGACCCAGTACTTC
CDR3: CASSSRRAEETQYF

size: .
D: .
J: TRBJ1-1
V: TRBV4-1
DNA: TGCGCCAGCAGCCAATCTCGGGCGGGGGTCACTGAAGCTTTCTTT
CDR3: CASSQSRAGVTEAFF

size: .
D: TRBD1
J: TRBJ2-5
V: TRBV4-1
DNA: TGCGCCAGCAGCCAAGGACCGGGACAGGGGACATCCAGGACGTTTGGGACCCAGTACTTC
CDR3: CASSQGPGQGTSRTFGTQYF

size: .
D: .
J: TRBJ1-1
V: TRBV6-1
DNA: TGTGCCAGCAGTCGGACAGCTAACACTGAAGCTTTCTTT
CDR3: CASSRTANTEAFF

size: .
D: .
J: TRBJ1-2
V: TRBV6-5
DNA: TGTGCCAGCAGTTACAGCGACAGGTTGTACTATGGCTACACCTTC
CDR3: CASSYSDRLYYGYTF

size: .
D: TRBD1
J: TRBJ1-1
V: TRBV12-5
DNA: TGTGCTAGTGGGATGACGGGACAGGGTTCGAACACTGAAGCTTTCTTT
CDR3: CASGMTGQGSNTEAFF

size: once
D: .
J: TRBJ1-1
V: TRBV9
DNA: TGTGCCAGCAGCGTAGCACAGGGCCCGAACACTGAAGCTTTCTTT
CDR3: CASSVAQGPNTEAFF

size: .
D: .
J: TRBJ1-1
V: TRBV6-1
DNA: TGTGCCAGCAGTGGACTCGGGATTTCGGGGAACACTGAAGCTTTCTTT
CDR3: CASSGLGISGNTEAFF

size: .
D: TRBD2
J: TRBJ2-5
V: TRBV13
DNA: TGTGCCAGCAGCCCCTCGGGGGGGTGGACCCAGTACTTC
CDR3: CASSPSGGWTQYF

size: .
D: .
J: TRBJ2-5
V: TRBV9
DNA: TGTGCCAGCAGCGTTGGAGGGGACCAAGAGACCCAGTACTTC
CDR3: CASSVGGDQETQYF

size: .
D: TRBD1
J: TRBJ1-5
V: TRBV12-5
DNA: TGTGCTAGTGGTCCAGGACAGGGGTATGAGCCCCAGCATTTT
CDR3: CASGPGQGYEPQHF

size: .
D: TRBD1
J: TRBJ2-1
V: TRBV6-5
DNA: TGTGCCAGCAGGGGACAGGGAGTCTACAATGAGCAGTTCTTC
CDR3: CASRGQGVYNEQFF

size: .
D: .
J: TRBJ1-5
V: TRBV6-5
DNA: TGTGCCAGCACTGAGGGTTGGGATCAGCCCCAGCATTTT
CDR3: CASTEGWDQPQHF

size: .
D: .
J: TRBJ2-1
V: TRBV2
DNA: TGTGCCAGAGGACTGGGCCTAGGGAGCGATGAGCAGTTCTTC
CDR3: CARGLGLGSDEQFF

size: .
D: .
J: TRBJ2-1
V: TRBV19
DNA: TGTGCCAGTAGTGTCCTAGTGGGGCCATACAATGAGCAGTTCTTC
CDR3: CASSVLVGPYNEQFF

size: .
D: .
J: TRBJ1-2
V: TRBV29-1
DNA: TGCAGCGTTAACGGAGCAGATGGCTACACCTTC
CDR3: CSVNGADGYTF

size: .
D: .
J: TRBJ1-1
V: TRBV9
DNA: TGTGCCAGCAAGCCGGGGGGTTCTGGAACTGAAGCTTTCTTT
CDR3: CASKPGGSGTEAFF

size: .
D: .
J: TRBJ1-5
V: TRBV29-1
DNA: TGCAGCGTTGAAGAGGGCGACGGTCAGCCCCAGCATTTT
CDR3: CSVEEGDGQPQHF

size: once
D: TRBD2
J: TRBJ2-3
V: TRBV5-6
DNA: TGTGCCAGCAGCCCCCAGGGTAGCGGGAGAGGGGATACGCAGTATTTT
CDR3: CASSPQGSGRGDTQYF